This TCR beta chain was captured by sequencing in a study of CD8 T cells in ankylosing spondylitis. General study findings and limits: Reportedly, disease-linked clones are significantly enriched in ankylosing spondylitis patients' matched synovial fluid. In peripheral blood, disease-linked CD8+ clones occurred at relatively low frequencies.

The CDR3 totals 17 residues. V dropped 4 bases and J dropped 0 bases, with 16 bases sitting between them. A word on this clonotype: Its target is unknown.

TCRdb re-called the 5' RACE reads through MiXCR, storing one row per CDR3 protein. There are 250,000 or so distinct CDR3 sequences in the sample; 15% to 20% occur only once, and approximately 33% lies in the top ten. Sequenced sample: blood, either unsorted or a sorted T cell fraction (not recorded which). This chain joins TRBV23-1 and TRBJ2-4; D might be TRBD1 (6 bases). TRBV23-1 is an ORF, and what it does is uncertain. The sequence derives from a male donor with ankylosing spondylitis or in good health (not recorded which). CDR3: CASSLPTGSGAKNIQYF. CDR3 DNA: TGCGCCAGCAGTCTCCCTACAGGGTCCGGAGCCAAAAACATTCAGTACTTC.